A single T cell receptor beta chain is shown here with its context. The antigen is unknown. This table comes from immunoSEQ multiplex PCR, and its TCRdb copy is limited to in-frame clones, with some not included. The data contain 1,500,000 or so clones, roughly 98.5% of them seen just once; the ten biggest clones take up about 0.35%. V gave up 8 bases and J gave up 8 bases; unmatched junction bases: 13. The CDR3 totals 16 residues. Germline-derived CDR1 and CDR2 are MGHDK and SYGVNS. Free of recent acute infections or vaccinations, the donors were healthy HIV-negative adults. The data were obtained in a study of shared clonotypes between healthy human individuals. Study results and limitations: Only blood underwent sampling, and tissue repertoires likely differ.

What was sequenced was naive CD4+ T cells sorted from blood. Subset meaning: CD45RA+ positively selected. The sequence came from a man between 25 and 39 years old in good health. The genes are TRBV25-1 and TRBJ2-1; TRBD2 matches at 12 bases. CDR3 sequence (DNA): TGTGCCAGCTTGGATTCTAGCGGGAGGGCCTCGTATGAGCAGTTCTTC. Amino acid sequence: CASLDSSGRASYEQFF.